The TCR beta chain described here comes from a study of identical twins' blood T cells. For the study at large: Around twelve libraries, six alpha and six beta, gave around 48 million reads. General study points: Twin repertoire similarity may partly reflect shared environment. V gene usage reportedly matched far better within twin pairs than unrelated donors.

To note about this clonotype: Its antigen remains unidentified.

V lost 3 bases, J lost 0 bases, and 8 bases lay in between. This CDR3 is 14 amino acids long. In the authors' workflow: Each library had roughly 2.2 to 4 million CDR3 reads and about 90,000 to nearly 500,000 clonotypes. A single record per CDR3 protein comes from TCRdb applying MiXCR to the 5' RACE reads. TCRdb, not the authors, supplied the V and J calls. The sample has a few hundred thousand distinct CDR3 sequences, 25% to 35% seen once; the top ten hold about 6%. The sample was PBMCs. J is TRBJ1-2 and V is TRBV12-3 or TRBV12-4; D call uncertain. The source of this sequence is a woman aged 18-55 years in good health. This chain's CDR3 is CASSLASSNYGYTF. In DNA form, the CDR3 reads TGTGCCAGCAGTTTGGCCAGTTCTAACTATGGCTACACCTTC.